This T cell receptor (beta chain) stems from a study of blood T cell repertoires in COVID-19. On the study more broadly: The analysed material was cDNA or gDNA that came from T cells, B-cell-depleted T cells, or PBMCs.

Original processing methods: By means of reference gene primer amplification, nucleated cell counts were estimated. Only in-frame clones appear in the TCRdb table, and some are missing; sequencing was by immunoSEQ multiplex PCR. V and J calls and clone size are as listed in that table; D and trimming were resolved from the DNA. The sample shows approximately 210,000 clones, about 89% of them seen only once. Participants reported their clinical history, and cohort assignment relied on those reports. The V gene end was trimmed by 1 base and the J gene end by 3 bases; junction bases not matched to a gene: 6. The CDR3 covers 15 residues. Germline loops: CDR1 SGHDN, CDR2 FVKESK.

The chain combines TRBV14 with TRBJ2-7; TRBD2 aligns across 7 bases. The sequence came from a woman younger than 35 who had recovered from COVID-19. Material: PBMCs or T cells enriched from blood (not recorded which). The CDR3 nucleotides read TGTGCCAGCAGCCAAGCTAGCGGTAAGAGCTACGAGCAGTACTTC. It is translated as CASSQASGKSYEQYF.